These 19 T cell receptor beta chains were sequenced from one sample in a study of shared clonotypes between healthy human individuals. Only in-frame clones appear in the TCRdb table, and some are missing; sequencing was by immunoSEQ multiplex PCR. The sample consists of some 1,400,000 clones, approximately 97% of them appearing once. The specimen sequenced was naive CD4+ T cells sorted from blood. Subset of the sample: CD45RA+ positively selected. The receptors stem from a man between 25 and 39 years old in good health.

The CDR3 sequence: CASRRENTEAFF. Written as DNA, the CDR3 is TGTGCCAGCCGCAGGGAGAACACTGAAGCTTTCTTT. The V call is TRBV6-5, the J call TRBJ1-1, with D perhaps matching TRBD1 (5 bases). In germline, CDR1 is MNHEY, CDR2 SVGAGI. The CDR3 runs 12 residues. V was shortened by 8 bases and J by 1 base, with 8 bases between the two germline ends.

About this clone itself: At one of its ends the junction is not consistent with the germline gene, which may arise from a read error. The chain combines TRBV5-1 with TRBJ2-3; 7 positions agree with TRBD2. The CDR3 extends over 15 amino acids. The germline CDR1 and CDR2 sequences are SGHRS and YFSETQ. The CDR3 region is CASNLGPGGGDTQYF. DNA for the CDR3: TGCGCCAGCAACTTGGGGCCGGGAGGCGGAGATACGCAGTATTTT.

The genes are TRBV6-1 and TRBJ2-3; 8 nucleotides match TRBD1. CDR1 is MNHNS, CDR2 SASEGT, per germline. The CDR3 has 17 residues. V lost 4 bases, J lost 1 base, and 10 bases stayed unmatched. CDR3 loop: CASSVGTGLRRTDTQYF. CDR3 in DNA: TGTGCCAGCAGTGTTGGGACAGGCCTTCGTCGCACAGATACGCAGTATTTT.

This sequence joins TRBV27 and TRBJ2-7; D is possibly TRBD1 (5 bases). Germline V gives CDR1 MNHEY, CDR2 SMNVEV (reference sequence). The CDR3 sequence is 15 residues long. Trimming took 6 bases from V and 3 from J, leaving 18 bases between them. The CDR3 coding sequence is TGTGCCAGCAGCCCTCAGGGTCTCAGCGACTACGAGCAGTACTTC. Residues: CASSPQGLSDYEQYF.

The chain is built from TRBV30 and TRBJ2-5; 10 bases map to TRBD2. Germline loops: CDR1 GTSNPN, CDR2 SVGIG (reference sequence). Germline trimming cut 1 base from V and 1 base from J; bases unmatched to any gene: 3. This CDR3 contains 15 residues. The CDR3, as DNA: TGTGCCTGGAGTGGGACTAGCGGATTCCAAGAGACCCAGTACTTC. It is translated as CAWSGTSGFQETQYF. Complete variable domain (other parts from reference TRBV30 and TRBJ2-5): SQTIHQWPATLVQPVGSPLSLECTVEGTSNPNLYWYRQAAGRGLQLLFYSVGIGQISSEVPQNLSASRPQDRQFILSSKKLLLSDSGFYLCAWSGTSGFQETQYFGPGTRLLVL.

The chain is built from TRBV5-4 and TRBJ1-2; D gene uncertain. Germline-derived CDR1 and CDR2 are SGHNT and YYREEE (reference sequence). With 1 base removed from V and 0 bases from J, the gap between germline ends came to 13 bases. This CDR3 spans 16 amino acids. The CDR3 region has the DNA TGTGCCAGCAGCTTGAGAGGCGCCCTCTCTAACTATGGCTACACCTTC. It codes for CASSLRGALSNYGYTF. The whole variable domain, remainder taken from reference TRBV5-4 and TRBJ1-2, is ETGVTQSPTHLIKTRGQQVTLRCSSQSGHNTVSWYQQALGQGPQFIFQYYREEENGRGNFPPRFSGLQFPNYSSELNVNALELDDSALYLCASSLRGALSNYGYTFGSGTRLTVV.

The rearrangement joins TRBV28 to TRBJ2-3; 9 bases line up with TRBD1. CDR1 and CDR2 from the germline V gene are MDHEN and SYDVKM. The ends lost 6 bases at V and 7 bases at J; junction bases unmatched: 11. The CDR3 is made up of 15 amino acids. The chain's CDR3 is CASSRPGTGLYTQYF. The CDR3 DNA reads TGTGCCAGCAGCCGACCTGGGACAGGGTTGTATACGCAGTATTTT. The whole variable domain, filled in from reference TRBV28 and TRBJ2-3, reads DVKVTQSSRYLVKRTGEKVFLECVQDMDHENMFWYRQDPGLGLRLIYFSYDVKMKEKGDIPEGYSVSREKKERFSLILESASTNQTSMYLCASSRPGTGLYTQYFGPGTRLTVL.

This clone has only a few counts. V usage is TRBV19 and J usage is TRBJ2-3; the D call may be TRBD1 or TRBD2 (5 bases each). Trimming took off 4 bases at V and 1 base at J, with 9 bases between the two ends. Germline V CDR1 and CDR2: LNHDA, SQIVND (reference sequence). The CDR3 is made up of 14 amino acids. For the CDR3, the DNA is TGTGCCAGTAGTACCGGGGCCGGCACAGATACGCAGTATTTT. Its protein product is CASSTGAGTDTQYF.

The chain couples TRBV19 to TRBJ1-1, with a possible D match to TRBD1 (6 bases). There are 16 residues in the CDR3. Germline V gene sequence: CDR1 LNHDA, CDR2 SQIVND (reference sequence). Trimming removed 7 bases at V and 6 bases at J, with 24 bases between. CDR3 protein: CASNTLYQGSPSEAFF. The CDR3 coding sequence is TGTGCCAGTAATACCCTTTACCAGGGGTCCCCCTCTGAAGCTTTCTTT.

The rearrangement links TRBV5-1 to TRBJ2-3; 9 bases match TRBD2. The CDR3 has 17 amino acids. V was pared by 2 bases and J by 2 bases, with 9 bases of the junction left unmatched. Germline CDR1 reads SGHRS; CDR2 reads YFSETQ. CDR3 DNA: TGCGCCAGCAGCTTAGGAAGCGGGAGGCCCGTCACAGATACGCAGTATTTT. Protein sequence: CASSLGSGRPVTDTQYF.

This rearrangement joins TRBV28 to TRBJ1-2, with D possibly matching TRBD1 (5 bases). The V gene's germline CDR1 is MDHEN and CDR2 SYDVKM. Deletions cut 3 bases from V and 4 bases from J, with 18 bases between. CDR3 size: 16 residues. The CDR3 loop is CASSLGTTDRVYGYTF. The CDR3 DNA is TGTGCCAGCAGTTTGGGCACGACCGACAGAGTCTATGGCTACACCTTC.

The chain has TRBV5-1 and TRBJ2-7, with TRBD2 matching 13 bases. CDR3 length equals 17 residues. Germline CDR1 reads SGHRS; CDR2 reads YFSETQ. V gave up 4 bases and J gave up 2 bases; unmatched junction bases: 9. The CDR3 region is CASSHGTSGTQAYEQYF. The CDR3 DNA follows: TGCGCCAGCAGCCACGGGACTAGCGGGACCCAAGCCTACGAGCAGTACTTC.

This clone was observed a single time. This sequence joins TRBV7-9 and TRBJ2-1, with a tentative D call TRBD2 (6 bases). The CDR3 totals 13 residues. V was shortened by 11 bases and J by 7 bases, with 18 bases between the two germline ends. The V gene's germline CDR1 is SEHNR and CDR2 FQNEAQ (reference sequence). The CDR3 loop is CAGALAAGNEQFF. The CDR3 nucleotides read TGTGCCGGCGCCTTGGCGGCGGGGAATGAGCAGTTCTTC. Using reference TRBV7-9 and TRBJ2-1 for the parts outside the CDR3, the full variable domain is DTGVSQNPRHKITKRGQNVTFRCDPISEHNRLYWYRQTLGQGPEFLTYFQNEAQLEKSRLLSDRFSAERPKGSFSTLEIQRTEQGDSAMYLCAGALAAGNEQFFGPGTRLTVL.

In DNA, the CDR3 is TGTGCCAGCAGCGTAGAGATCCCCGGTGGGCCGGATCATGAGCAGTTCTTC. Amino acids: CASSVEIPGGPDHEQFF. V usage is TRBV9 and J usage is TRBJ2-1; unclear D gene. The CDR3 totals 17 residues. The V end was cut by 0 bases, the J end by 8 bases, with 21 bases between. The germline gives CDR1 SGDLS, CDR2 YYNGEE.

J is TRBJ1-1 and V is TRBV6-6; D unclear. CDR3 length equals 11 residues. The ends were cut back, 7 bases at V and 4 bases at J, with 7 bases in the middle. Germline V CDR1 and CDR2: MNHNY, SVGAGI (reference sequence). The CDR3 nucleotides read TGTGCCAGCAAGGAGAGCACTGAAGCTTTCTTT. This translates into CASKESTEAFF.

V is TRBV5-1 and J is TRBJ1-1; D call uncertain. Germline values: CDR1 SGHRS, CDR2 YFSETQ. The germline V and J ends were trimmed by 4 bases and 4 bases, with 14 bases remaining between them. This CDR3 contains 14 residues. The CDR3 reads CASSQALAVTEAFF. The CDR3 nucleotides read TGCGCCAGCAGCCAAGCCCTGGCGGTCACTGAAGCTTTCTTT. The entire variable domain, with the rest obtained from reference TRBV5-1 and TRBJ1-1, is as follows: KAGVTQTPRYLIKTRGQQVTLSCSPISGHRSVSWYQQTPGQGLQFLFEYFSETQRNKGNFPGRFSGRQFSNSRSEMNVSTLELGDSALYLCASSQALAVTEAFFGQGTRLTVV.

The genes are TRBV28 and TRBJ1-5; 9 bases fit TRBD1. CDR1 and CDR2 from the germline V gene are MDHEN and SYDVKM. J lost 7 bases, V lost 6 bases, and 16 bases had no gene match. The CDR3 runs 17 residues. The CDR3 here is CASSLTGGEVLWQPQHF. For the CDR3, the DNA is TGTGCCAGCAGCCTAACAGGGGGCGAAGTTCTTTGGCAGCCCCAGCATTTT.

This clone was detected once. The chain combines TRBV19 with TRBJ1-5; no definite D call. The CDR3 is made up of 13 amino acids. The germline V gene has CDR1 LNHDA and CDR2 SQIVND (reference sequence). V lost 5 bases and J 5 bases, leaving 10 bases between the germline ends. CDR3 DNA sequence: TGTGCCAGTAGTCCGAGGCCCGATCAGCCCCAGCATTTT. As protein: CASSPRPDQPQHF.

Regarding this clone: This sample includes further DNA sequences coding for the same CDR3. The J gene is TRBJ2-5, the V gene TRBV5-1; D might be TRBD2 (5 bases). The CDR3 is 14 amino acids. The germline V gene encodes CDR1 SGHRS and CDR2 YFSETQ. V shed 0 bases and J shed 2 bases, with 8 bases lying between them. CDR3 in amino acids: CASSLVSGQETQYF. In nucleotides, the CDR3 is TGCGCCAGCAGCTTGGTTTCGGGACAAGAGACCCAGTACTTC.